These 8 T cell receptor beta chains came from one sample sequenced in a study of blood T cell repertoires in COVID-19. The assay was immunoSEQ multiplex PCR, and TCRdb's table has in-frame clones only and misses some. The sample comprises over 150,000 clones, around 85% of which are singletons, and 6.2% rests with the top ten. What was sequenced was PBMCs or T cells enriched from blood (not recorded which). These TCRs come from a man in his forties or fifties who had recovered from COVID-19.

V is TRBV9 and J is TRBJ1-2; 11 bases align to TRBD1. J gave up 11 bases and V 7 bases, and 7 bases lay outside the gene matches. CDR1 and CDR2 (germline): SGDLS, YYNGEE. CDR3 size: 12 residues. The CDR3 DNA sequence: TGTGCCAGCGGCAGGGGACAGGGGGGGTACACCTTC. Translating gives CASGRGQGGYTF.

The chain links TRBV18 to TRBJ1-5; 8 bases match TRBD1. V was pared by 1 base and J by 8 bases, with 1 base of the junction left unmatched. Germline lookup yields CDR1 KGHSH and CDR2 LQKENI. The CDR3 consists of 13 residues. The CDR3 coding sequence is TGTGCCAGCTCACCACTACAGGGGGAGCCCCAGCATTTT. It codes for CASSPLQGEPQHF.

The chain recombines TRBV7-3 with TRBJ2-2; 8 nucleotides match TRBD1. V lost 6 bases, J lost 4 bases, and 7 bases stayed unmatched. The CDR3 length is 15 residues. In germline, CDR1 is SGHTA, CDR2 FQGTGA. CDR3 protein: CASRTGARGTGELFF. CDR3 bases: TGTGCCAGCAGGACAGGGGCGCGGGGCACCGGGGAGCTGTTTTTT.

The chain recombines TRBV5-5 with TRBJ2-7, with D maybe TRBD1 (6 bases). The germline gives CDR1 SGHKS, CDR2 YYEKEE (reference sequence). The CDR3 length is 14 residues. Trimming cost V 0 bases and J 6 bases, with 13 bases left between them. The CDR3 protein is CASSLGQGHGEQYF. For the CDR3, the DNA is TGTGCCAGCAGCTTGGGTCAGGGGCACGGCGAGCAGTACTTC.

The rearrangement uses TRBV18 and TRBJ2-7, with D perhaps matching TRBD2 (5 bases). The V and J ends lost 3 bases and 2 bases respectively, with 8 bases between them. CDR3 length equals 13 residues. Germline V lookup: CDR1 KGHSH, CDR2 LQKENI. The CDR3: CASSPGRAYEQYF. CDR3 in DNA: TGTGCCAGCTCACCCGGGCGGGCCTACGAGCAGTACTTC.

The chain's CDR3 is CASSRNGQGANEKLFF. The CDR3 DNA reads TGTGCCAGCAGCCGAAACGGACAGGGGGCTAATGAAAAACTGTTTTTT. This chain uses TRBV5-4 with TRBJ1-4, with TRBD1 identical over 10 bases. Germline lookup yields CDR1 SGHNT and CDR2 YYREEE (reference sequence). The junction had 6 bases not matched to a gene; V was cut back by 4 bases and J by 3 bases. This CDR3 spans 16 amino acids.

In the case of this clone: Compared with germline, one end of the junction differs, possibly owing to a read error. The V call is TRBV7-7, the J call TRBJ2-2; 10 nucleotides match TRBD2. The CDR3 is 16 residues long. Germline V gene data show CDR1 as SSHAT and CDR2 as FNYEAQ (reference sequence). The CDR3 reads CASSLRAGGPIGELFF. In DNA, the CDR3 is TGTGCTAGCAGCTTAAGAGCGGGGGGGCCCATCGGGGAGCTGTTTTTT.

The rearrangement links TRBV27 to TRBJ2-7; D gene unclear. CDR1 and CDR2 from the germline V gene are MNHEY and SMNVEV (reference sequence). With 4 bases removed from V and 3 bases from J, the gap between germline ends came to 16 bases. This CDR3 contains 15 residues. The DNA for the CDR3 is TGTGCCAGCAGTTCACCCCGCGTGTTCGACTACGAGCAGTACTTC. Protein product: CASSSPRVFDYEQYF.